This TCR beta chain derives from a study of T cells in Graves' hyperthyroidism and ophthalmopathy (dated by TCRdb to the late 2010s). In the study overall: Peripheral blood samples were taken at initial diagnosis, before any treatment was given. TCR V-J signatures able to tell the groups apart were searched for in a discovery cohort of some 100 patients, of whom more than 40 had Graves' ophthalmopathy and roughly 58 had stable Graves' hyperthyroidism. Prospective prediction of ophthalmopathy was tested in an independent validation cohort consisting of roughly 20 hyperthyroidism patients and 15 to 17 patients who later progressed to ophthalmopathy. The 100 discovery patients were randomly split 7:3 into training and test sets. In about 6 Graves' hyperthyroidism patients, the study also compared T-cell repertoires from thyroid tissue with T-cell repertoires from blood. Once sampling was done, hyperthyroidism patients were given methimazole at a starting dose of 30 mg daily, whereas ophthalmopathy patients were given high-dose intravenous methylprednisolone. The paper reports TCR Vbeta CDR3 sequencing of roughly 140 peripheral blood samples: under 45 ophthalmopathy, roughly 74 hyperthyroidism and around 17 progressor patients.

Stable Graves' hyperthyroidism was defined as the absence of progression to ophthalmopathy over 18 months of follow-up. Hyperthyroidism patients were newly diagnosed, with disease duration under 2 months, and aged 18 to 65 years. Exclusion was applied to patients with uncontrolled infections, other autoimmune diseases, pregnancy or lactation. Clinical symptoms, serum thyroxine and TRAb, thyroid ultrasound, and orbital computed tomography formed the basis for the diagnoses. PBMCs were isolated from more than 9 ml of fresh peripheral blood by Ficoll-Paque density gradient centrifugation. Total RNA was extracted with Trizol reagent, and quality was checked on an Agilent 2100 Bioanalyzer. The CDR3 runs 16 amino acids, cysteine and phenylalanine included. Kept here is only the CDR3 DNA, which spans 48 bases and is read in frame from base 1. Between the V and J ends, shortened by 1 base and 0 bases respectively, the junction contains 12 bases.

The full study reports these points: Most expanded thyroid clonotypes (frequency above 0.001) were also detected in blood, a finding suggesting that blood repertoires may reflect thyroid immune responses. No statistical method was used to fix the sample size in advance, and group allocation was not hidden from the investigators. During validation, the model predicted progression to ophthalmopathy a median of around 7 months ahead of onset, with almost 71% sensitivity and 72% to 85% specificity. In cross-validation, a model built on a 13 V-J signature told ophthalmopathy apart from stable hyperthyroidism with approximately 91% sensitivity and roughly 81% specificity, and in testing the same model reached 80%/75%.

This clonotype was seen ten or more times. Its antigen is still unknown. No clone much larger than this one lies a single base away; base qualities are absent. TCR beta CDR3 regions were amplified from RNA transcripts. For the first round of RT-PCR on the TCR CDR3, the HTBI primer set was used together with the Qiagen OneStep RT-PCR kit. Libraries were constructed in a second round of multiplex PCR, after which size selection and purification were carried out. Libraries were sequenced paired-end with 100 bp reads on an Illumina HiSeq2000. Regarding the original processing steps: Raw data were processed with SOAPnuke, discarding reads with adapters, uncalled bases, mean Phred below 15, or no exact constant-primer or identifier match. High-quality paired reads were merged using COPE v1.2.5, and each unique nucleotide sequence was defined as a clonotype. Clonotypes were aligned to IMGT TRBV, TRBD and TRBJ reference segments using MiTCR v1.1. The analysis was restricted to V-J combinations with a frequency above 0.0001, which together covered 99% to 99.2% of the repertoires. The TCS score was defined as the ratio of F50 (clonal expansion) to E x V (chaos), calculated using BLOSUM62-based TCRdist between CDR3 peptides within each V-J. Welch's t-statistics and random forest reduced 450 to 600 V-J features to around 14, which were used in a naive Bayes classifier (R e1071). The raw public data were reprocessed by TCRdb itself: fastp quality trimming at Q25, MiXCR clonotype calling, in-frame beta chains only. Each record represents a unique CDR3 protein, reported with the most common genes and DNA among its rows. The V and J calls were not made by the authors but by TCRdb's processing. The sample table lists around 200,000 distinct CDR3 sequences, approximately 15% of them with a count of one. The ten largest clones take up 25% to 30% of the sample.

Sequencing used blood. The chain joins TRBV12-3 or TRBV12-4 to TRBJ2-5, with the D gene too uncertain to name. This TCR was recovered from a woman aged 45-65 years with Graves' hyperthyroidism. The nucleotide sequence is TGTGCCAGCAGTTTAGGACGGAAGACCAACCAAGAGACCCAGTACTTC. Translated, this is CASSLGRKTNQETQYF.